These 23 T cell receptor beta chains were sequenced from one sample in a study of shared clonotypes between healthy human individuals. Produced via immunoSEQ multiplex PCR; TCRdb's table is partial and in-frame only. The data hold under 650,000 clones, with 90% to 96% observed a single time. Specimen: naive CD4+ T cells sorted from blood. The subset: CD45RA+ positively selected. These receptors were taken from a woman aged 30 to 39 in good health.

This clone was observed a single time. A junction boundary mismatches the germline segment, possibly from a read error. The CDR3 DNA is TGTGCCAGCAGTGGTTCCGGGACGATCGCCTACGGGCAGTACTTC. Amino acid sequence: CASSGSGTIAYGQYF. The rearrangement uses TRBV2 and TRBJ2-7, with D perhaps being TRBD1 or TRBD2 (5 bases each). Per the germline V gene, CDR1 is SNHLY and CDR2 is FYNNEI. CDR3 length equals 15 residues. The complete variable domain, with remaining parts taken from reference TRBV2 and TRBJ2-7, reads EPEVTQTPSHQVTQMGQEVILRCVPISNHLYFYWYRQILGQKVEFLVSFYNNEISEKSEIFDDQFSVERPDGSNFTLKIRSTKLEDSAMYFCASSGSGTIAYGQYFGPGTRLTVT.

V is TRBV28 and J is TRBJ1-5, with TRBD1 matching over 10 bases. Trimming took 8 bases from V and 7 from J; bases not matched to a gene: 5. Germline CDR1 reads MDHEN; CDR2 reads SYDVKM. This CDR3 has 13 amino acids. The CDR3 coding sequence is TGTGCCAGCGTAGACAGGGGGCGGCAGCCCCAGCATTTT. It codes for CASVDRGRQPQHF. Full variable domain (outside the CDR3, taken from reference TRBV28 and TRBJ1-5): DVKVTQSSRYLVKRTGEKVFLECVQDMDHENMFWYRQDPGLGLRLIYFSYDVKMKEKGDIPEGYSVSREKKERFSLILESASTNQTSMYLCASVDRGRQPQHFGDGTRLSIL.

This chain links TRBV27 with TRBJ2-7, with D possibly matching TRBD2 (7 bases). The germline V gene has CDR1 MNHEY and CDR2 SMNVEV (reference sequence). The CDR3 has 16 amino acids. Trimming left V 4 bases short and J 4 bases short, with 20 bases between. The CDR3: CASSYMGGLGFYEQYF. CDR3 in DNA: TGTGCCAGCAGTTATATGGGGGGGCTGGGGTTTTACGAGCAGTACTTC.

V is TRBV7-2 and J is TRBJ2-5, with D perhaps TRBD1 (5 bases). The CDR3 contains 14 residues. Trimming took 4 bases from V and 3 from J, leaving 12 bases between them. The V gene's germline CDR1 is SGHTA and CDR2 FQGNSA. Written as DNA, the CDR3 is TGTGCCAGCAGCTATACCCCAGGGAAAGAGACCCAGTACTTC. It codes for CASSYTPGKETQYF.

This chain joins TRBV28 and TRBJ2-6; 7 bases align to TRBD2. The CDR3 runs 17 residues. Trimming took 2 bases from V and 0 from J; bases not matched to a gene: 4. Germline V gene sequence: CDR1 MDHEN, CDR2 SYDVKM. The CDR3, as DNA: TGTGCCAGCAGTTTAGCGGGGGATAGCTCTGGGGCCAACGTCCTGACTTTC. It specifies CASSLAGDSSGANVLTF.

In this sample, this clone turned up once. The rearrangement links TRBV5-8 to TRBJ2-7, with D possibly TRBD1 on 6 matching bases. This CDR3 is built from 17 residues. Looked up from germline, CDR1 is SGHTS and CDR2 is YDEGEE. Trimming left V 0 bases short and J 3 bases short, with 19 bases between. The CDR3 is CASSLERVRDILYEQYF. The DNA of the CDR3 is TGTGCCAGCAGCTTGGAAAGGGTAAGGGACATCCTCTACGAGCAGTACTTC.

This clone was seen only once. CDR3: CASSYREGYREQFF. The CDR3 DNA reads as TGTGCCAGCAGTTACCGGGAGGGGTATAGGGAGCAGTTCTTC. This sequence joins TRBV28 and TRBJ2-1, with 8 bases matching TRBD2. Germline lookup yields CDR1 MDHEN and CDR2 SYDVKM. This CDR3 is 14 amino acids long. Trimming took 4 bases from V and 10 from J; bases not matched to a gene: 9.

For the CDR3, the DNA is TGTGCCAGCAGTGAATGGGGGACTAGCGGAAGCACAGATACGCAGTATTTT. Protein: CASSEWGTSGSTDTQYF. The genes are TRBV25-1 and TRBJ2-3; 11 bases fit TRBD2. The CDR3 sequence is 17 residues long. V shed 1 base and J 0 bases; nucleotides not matched to a gene: 3. Germline-derived CDR1 and CDR2 are MGHDK and SYGVNS.

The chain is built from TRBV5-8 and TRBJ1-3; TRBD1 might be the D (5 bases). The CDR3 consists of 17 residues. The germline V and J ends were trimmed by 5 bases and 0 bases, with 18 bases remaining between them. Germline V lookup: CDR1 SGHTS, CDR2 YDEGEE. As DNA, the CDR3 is TGTGCCAGCAGACGAAGTATGAAGGGGTACTCTGGAAACACCATATATTTT. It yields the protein CASRRSMKGYSGNTIYF. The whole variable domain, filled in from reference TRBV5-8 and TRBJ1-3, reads EAGVTQSPTHLIKTRGQQATLRCSPISGHTSVYWYQQALGLGLQFLLWYDEGEERNRGNFPPRFSGRQFPNYSSELNVNALELEDSALYLCASRRSMKGYSGNTIYFGEGSWLTVV.

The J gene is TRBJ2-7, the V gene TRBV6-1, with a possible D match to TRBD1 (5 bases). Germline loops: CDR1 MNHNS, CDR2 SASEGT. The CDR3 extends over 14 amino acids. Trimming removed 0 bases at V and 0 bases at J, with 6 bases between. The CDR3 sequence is CASSEAGLSYEQYF. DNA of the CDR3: TGTGCCAGCAGTGAAGCGGGGCTCTCCTACGAGCAGTACTTC.

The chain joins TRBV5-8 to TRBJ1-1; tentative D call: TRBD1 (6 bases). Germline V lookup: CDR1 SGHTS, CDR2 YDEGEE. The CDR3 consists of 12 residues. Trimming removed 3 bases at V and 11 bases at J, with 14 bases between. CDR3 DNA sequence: TGTGCCAGCAGCTGGAGGACAGTTGGGGCTTTCTTT. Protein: CASSWRTVGAFF.

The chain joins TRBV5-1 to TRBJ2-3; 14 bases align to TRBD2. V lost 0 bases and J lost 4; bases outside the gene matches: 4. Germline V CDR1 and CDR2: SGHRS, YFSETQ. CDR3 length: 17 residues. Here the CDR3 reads CASSLAGTSGSADTQYF. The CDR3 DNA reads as TGCGCCAGCAGCTTGGCCGGGACTAGCGGGAGCGCAGATACGCAGTATTTT. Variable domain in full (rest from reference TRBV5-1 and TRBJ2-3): KAGVTQTPRYLIKTRGQQVTLSCSPISGHRSVSWYQQTPGQGLQFLFEYFSETQRNKGNFPGRFSGRQFSNSRSEMNVSTLELGDSALYLCASSLAGTSGSADTQYFGPGTRLTVL.

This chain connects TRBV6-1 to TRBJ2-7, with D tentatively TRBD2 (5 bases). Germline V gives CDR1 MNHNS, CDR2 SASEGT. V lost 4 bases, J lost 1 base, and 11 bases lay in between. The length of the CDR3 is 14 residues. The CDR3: CASSARTGSYEQYF. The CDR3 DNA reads TGTGCCAGCAGTGCCCGGACGGGGTCCTACGAGCAGTACTTC.

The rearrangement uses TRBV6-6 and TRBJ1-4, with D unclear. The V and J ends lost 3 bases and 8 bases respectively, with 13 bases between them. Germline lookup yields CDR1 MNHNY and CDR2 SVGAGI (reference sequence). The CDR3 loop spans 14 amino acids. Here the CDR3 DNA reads TGTGCCAGCAGTTATCAGGTCGACGGGGAAAAACTGTTTTTT. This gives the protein CASSYQVDGEKLFF.

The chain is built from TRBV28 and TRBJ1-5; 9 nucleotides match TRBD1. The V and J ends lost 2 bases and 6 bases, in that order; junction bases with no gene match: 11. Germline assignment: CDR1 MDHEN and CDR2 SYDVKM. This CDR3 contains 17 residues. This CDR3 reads CASSLARTGVSSQPQHF. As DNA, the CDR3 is TGTGCCAGCAGTTTAGCTCGGACAGGGGTAAGTAGTCAGCCCCAGCATTTT.

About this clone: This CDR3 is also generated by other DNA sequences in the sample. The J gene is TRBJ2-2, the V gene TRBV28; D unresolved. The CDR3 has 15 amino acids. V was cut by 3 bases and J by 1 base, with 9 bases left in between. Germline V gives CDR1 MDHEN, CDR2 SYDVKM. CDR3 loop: CASSLGGVNTGELFF. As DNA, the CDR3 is TGTGCCAGCAGTTTGGGCGGTGTGAACACCGGGGAGCTGTTTTTT.

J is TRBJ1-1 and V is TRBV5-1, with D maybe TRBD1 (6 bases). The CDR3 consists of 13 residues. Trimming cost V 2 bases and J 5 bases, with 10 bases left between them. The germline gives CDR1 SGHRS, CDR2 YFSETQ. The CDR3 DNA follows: TGCGCCAGCAGCTTAGGTACAGGGACTGAAGCTTTCTTT. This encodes CASSLGTGTEAFF.

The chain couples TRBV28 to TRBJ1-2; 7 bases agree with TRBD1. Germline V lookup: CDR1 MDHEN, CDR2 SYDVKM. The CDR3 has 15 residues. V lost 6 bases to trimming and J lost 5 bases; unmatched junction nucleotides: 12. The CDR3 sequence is CASSKDRVVGYGYTF. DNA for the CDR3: TGTGCCAGCAGCAAAGACAGGGTGGTGGGTTATGGCTACACCTTC.

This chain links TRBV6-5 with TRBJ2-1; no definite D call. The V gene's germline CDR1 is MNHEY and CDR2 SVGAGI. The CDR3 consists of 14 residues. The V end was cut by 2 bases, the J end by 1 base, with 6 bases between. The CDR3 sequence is CASSYARSYNEQFF. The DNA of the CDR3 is TGTGCCAGCAGTTACGCCCGATCCTACAATGAGCAGTTCTTC.

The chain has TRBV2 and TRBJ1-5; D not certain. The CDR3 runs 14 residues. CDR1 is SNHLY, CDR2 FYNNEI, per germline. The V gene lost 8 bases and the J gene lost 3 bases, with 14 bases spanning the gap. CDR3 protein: CASGVQELNQPQHF. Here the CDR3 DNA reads TGTGCCAGCGGGGTCCAGGAACTCAATCAGCCCCAGCATTTT.

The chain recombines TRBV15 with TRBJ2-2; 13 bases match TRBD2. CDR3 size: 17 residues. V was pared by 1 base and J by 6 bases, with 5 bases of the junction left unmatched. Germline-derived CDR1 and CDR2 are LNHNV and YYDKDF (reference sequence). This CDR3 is CATSRGGLAGESGELFF. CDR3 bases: TGTGCCACCAGCAGAGGAGGACTAGCGGGAGAATCCGGGGAGCTGTTTTTT.

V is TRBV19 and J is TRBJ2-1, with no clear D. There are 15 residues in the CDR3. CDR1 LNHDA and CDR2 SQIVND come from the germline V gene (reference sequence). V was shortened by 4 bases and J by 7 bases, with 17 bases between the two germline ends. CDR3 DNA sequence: TGTGCCAGTAGTACCCGCGGCGGAGTGGGGAATGAGCAGTTCTTC. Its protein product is CASSTRGGVGNEQFF.

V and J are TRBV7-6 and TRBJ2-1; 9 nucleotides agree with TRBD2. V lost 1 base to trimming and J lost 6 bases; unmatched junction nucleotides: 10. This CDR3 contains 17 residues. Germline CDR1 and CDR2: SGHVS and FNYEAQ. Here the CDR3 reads CASSLVLAGGPSNEQFF. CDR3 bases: TGTGCCAGCAGCTTAGTGCTTGCGGGAGGGCCCAGCAATGAGCAGTTCTTC.